The 16 T cell receptor beta chains presented below share a single source sample, sequenced in a study of blood T cell repertoires in COVID-19 (dated by TCRdb to about 2020). The library was prepared using the immunoSEQ multiplex PCR assay. TCRdb took over this immuneACCESS table, retaining in-frame rearrangements with V and J assigned. Such tables are incomplete; in checked studies, under half of the missing clones stem from an unresolved V gene, and the remainder is unexplained. This sample comprises hundreds of thousands of clones, around nine tenths of them detected only once. Roughly 9.4% of the sample belongs to the ten largest clones. Sequencing was done on a sample of PBMCs or T cells enriched from blood (not recorded which). The receptor set was obtained from a woman aged 45-59 years who had recovered from COVID-19.

The rearrangement joins TRBV30 to TRBJ1-5; D is perhaps TRBD1 (5 bases). Deletions cut 3 bases from V and 5 bases from J, with 11 bases between. The germline V gene has CDR1 GTSNPN and CDR2 SVGIG (reference sequence). This CDR3 region has 13 residues. DNA for the CDR3: TGTGCCTGGAGCGGGGGTTCAGATCAGCCCCAGCATTTT. It is translated as CAWSGGSDQPQHF.

J is TRBJ2-1 and V is TRBV4-1; 9 nucleotides align to TRBD2. The CDR3 extends over 16 amino acids. Germline CDR1 is MGHRA and CDR2 is YSYEKL. V lost 1 base and J lost 9; bases outside the gene matches: 10. Here the CDR3 reads CASSQVGSGGPGEQFF. As DNA, the CDR3 is TGCGCCAGCAGCCAAGTCGGGAGCGGGGGGCCGGGTGAGCAGTTCTTC.

The rearrangement links TRBV28 to TRBJ1-1; D is uncertain. The V gene's germline CDR1 is MDHEN and CDR2 SYDVKM. V lost 4 bases, J lost 1 base, and 10 bases lay in between. The CDR3 length is 14 residues. The CDR3 sequence: CASSSPPGNTEAFF. The DNA of the CDR3 is TGTGCCAGCAGTTCCCCTCCGGGGAACACTGAAGCTTTCTTT.

The chain uses TRBV24-1 and TRBJ1-5, with D perhaps TRBD1 (5 bases). CDR3 length equals 14 residues. Trimming took off 3 bases at V and 0 bases at J, with 5 bases between the two ends. Germline V lookup: CDR1 KGHDR, CDR2 SFDVKD. Written as DNA, the CDR3 is TGTGCCACCAGTGATGACAGTAGCAATCAGCCCCAGCATTTT. Its translation is CATSDDSSNQPQHF.

This clone occurred once. V gene TRBV5-5 combines with J gene TRBJ1-6; TRBD1 is a possible D gene (6 bases). Germline loops: CDR1 SGHKS, CDR2 YYEKEE (reference sequence). V lost 0 bases to trimming and J lost 7 bases, with 8 bases between them. This CDR3 is 14 amino acids long. The CDR3 reads CASSLGGGNSPLHF. The CDR3 nucleotides read TGTGCCAGCAGCTTGGGAGGGGGAAATTCACCCCTCCACTTT.

The genes are TRBV4-2 and TRBJ1-2; 9 bases agree with TRBD1. The V and J ends lost 0 bases and 6 bases, in that order; junction bases with no gene match: 8. Per germline, CDR1 LGHNA and CDR2 YNFKEQ. The CDR3 length is 16 residues. The CDR3 DNA reads TGTGCCAGCAGCCAAGATGGGACAGGGATTAGGGATGGCTACACCTTC. This encodes CASSQDGTGIRDGYTF.

V and J are TRBV7-9 and TRBJ2-7; a weak D match, TRBD1 (6 bases). Germline-derived CDR1 and CDR2 are SEHNR and FQNEAQ (reference sequence). V lost 5 bases and J 4 bases, leaving 15 bases between the germline ends. CDR3 size: 14 residues. As DNA, the CDR3 is TGTGCCAGCAGCCCCGGACAGCCCCCGTACGAGCAGTACTTC. Translation: CASSPGQPPYEQYF.

V gene TRBV7-2 combines with J gene TRBJ2-1; 11 bases agree with TRBD2. The germline V gene encodes CDR1 SGHTA and CDR2 FQGNSA. V lost 5 bases to trimming and J lost 0 bases; unmatched junction nucleotides: 9. This CDR3 region has 18 residues. Here the CDR3 reads CASSAGTSGLSSYNEQFF. The CDR3 coding sequence is TGTGCCAGCAGCGCCGGGACTAGCGGACTAAGCTCCTACAATGAGCAGTTCTTC.

This chain connects TRBV19 to TRBJ1-2; D unresolved. The CDR3 contains 13 residues. Germline V gene lookup returns CDR1 LNHDA and CDR2 SQIVND (reference sequence). Trimming stripped 7 bases from V and 1 base from J, with 10 bases between. CDR3: CASNGRLNYGYTF. The DNA of the CDR3 is TGTGCCAGTAATGGCAGGCTTAACTATGGCTACACCTTC.

The rearrangement joins TRBV19 to TRBJ1-4; D ambiguous. The V end lost 4 bases, the J end lost 0 bases, and 12 bases lay between the germline ends. CDR1 and CDR2 from the germline V gene are LNHDA and SQIVND (reference sequence). The CDR3 spans 16 residues. In DNA form, the CDR3 reads TGTGCCAGTAGTACCTCGCGGGGTACAACTAATGAAAAACTGTTTTTT. It yields the protein CASSTSRGTTNEKLFF.

V usage is TRBV12-3 or TRBV12-4 and J usage is TRBJ1-2; 10 nucleotides match TRBD1. The junction had 2 bases not matched to a gene; V was cut back by 4 bases and J by 6 bases. The CDR3 is made up of 13 amino acids. CDR3 nucleotide sequence: TGTGCCAGCAGTTCCGGGACAGGGGATGGCTACACCTTC. This encodes CASSSGTGDGYTF.

The rearrangement uses TRBV29-1 and TRBJ1-1; the D is unclear. V lost 4 bases and J 1 base, leaving 10 bases between the germline ends. Germline CDR1 and CDR2: SQVTM and ANQGSEA. CDR3 length equals 13 residues. The CDR3 coding sequence is TGCAGCGTTGTTCAGGCCGAGAACACTGAAGCTTTCTTT. It translates to CSVVQAENTEAFF.

This chain connects TRBV19 to TRBJ1-5; no definite D call. The germline V gene has CDR1 LNHDA and CDR2 SQIVND (reference sequence). The V and J ends lost 6 bases and 6 bases respectively, with 12 bases between them. The CDR3 runs 13 residues. The CDR3 DNA reads TGTGCCAGTAGGGAACGCCGGGGTCAGCCCCAGCATTTT. It codes for CASRERRGQPQHF. Combining the CDR3 with reference TRBV19 and TRBJ1-5 gives the whole variable domain DGGITQSPKYLFRKEGQNVTLSCEQNLNHDAMYWYRQDPGQGLRLIYYSQIVNDFQKGDIAEGYSVSREKKESFPLTVTSAQKNPTAFYLCASRERRGQPQHFGDGTRLSIL.

This rearrangement joins TRBV4-1 to TRBJ2-2; 7 nucleotides agree with TRBD1. This CDR3 spans 16 amino acids. J was trimmed by 1 base and V by 3 bases; bases with no gene match: 5. The germline gives CDR1 MGHRA, CDR2 YSYEKL. The CDR3 here is CASSHIDRVNTGELFF. CDR3 sequence (DNA): TGCGCCAGCAGCCACATCGACAGGGTGAACACCGGGGAGCTGTTTTTT.

This chain uses TRBV4-1 with TRBJ2-5; TRBD1 aligns across 8 bases. V was clipped by 3 bases and J by 5 bases; unmatched bases: 11. The germline CDR1 and CDR2 sequences are MGHRA and YSYEKL. There are 16 residues in the CDR3. The chain's CDR3 is CASSQGDRGRAETQYF. CDR3 DNA: TGCGCCAGCAGCCAGGGTGACAGGGGCAGAGCGGAGACCCAGTACTTC.

The chain couples TRBV4-1 to TRBJ2-2; 8 nucleotides line up with TRBD1. This CDR3 comprises 16 residues. V gave up 1 base and J gave up 4 bases; unmatched junction bases: 5. Germline CDR1 reads MGHRA; CDR2 reads YSYEKL. The CDR3 reads CASSQARQGPTGELFF. CDR3 nucleotide sequence: TGCGCCAGCAGCCAAGCGAGACAGGGGCCCACCGGGGAGCTGTTTTTT.